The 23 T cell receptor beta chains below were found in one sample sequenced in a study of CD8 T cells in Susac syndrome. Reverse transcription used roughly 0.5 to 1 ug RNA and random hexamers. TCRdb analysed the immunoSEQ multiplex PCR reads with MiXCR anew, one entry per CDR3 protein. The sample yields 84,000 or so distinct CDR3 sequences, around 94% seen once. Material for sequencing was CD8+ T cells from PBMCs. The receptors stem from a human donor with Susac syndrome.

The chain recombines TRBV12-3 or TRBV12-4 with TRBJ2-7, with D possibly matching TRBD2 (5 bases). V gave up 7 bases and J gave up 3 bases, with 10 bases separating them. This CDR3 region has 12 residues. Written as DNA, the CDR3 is TGTGCCAGCACCTTTGCGGGCTACGAGCAGTACTTC. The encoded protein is CASTFAGYEQYF.

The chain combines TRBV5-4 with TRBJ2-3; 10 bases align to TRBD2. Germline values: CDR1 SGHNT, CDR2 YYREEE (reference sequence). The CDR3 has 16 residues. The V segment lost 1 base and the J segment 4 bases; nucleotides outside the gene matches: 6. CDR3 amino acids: CASSLWLAGVPDTQYF. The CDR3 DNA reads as TGTGCCAGCAGCTTGTGGCTAGCGGGGGTGCCAGATACGCAGTATTTT.

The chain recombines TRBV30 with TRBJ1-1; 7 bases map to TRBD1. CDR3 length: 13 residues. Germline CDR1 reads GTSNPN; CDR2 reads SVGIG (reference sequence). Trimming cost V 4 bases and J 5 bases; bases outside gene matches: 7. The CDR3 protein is CAWTTGRDTEAFF. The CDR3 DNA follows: TGTGCCTGGACGACAGGGAGGGATACTGAAGCTTTCTTT.

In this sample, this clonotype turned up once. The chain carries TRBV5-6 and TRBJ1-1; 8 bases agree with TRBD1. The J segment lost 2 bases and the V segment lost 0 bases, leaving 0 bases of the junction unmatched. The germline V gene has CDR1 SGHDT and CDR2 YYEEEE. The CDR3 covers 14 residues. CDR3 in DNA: TGTGCCAGCAGCTTGGCAGGGGGCAACACTGAAGCTTTCTTT. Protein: CASSLAGGNTEAFF.

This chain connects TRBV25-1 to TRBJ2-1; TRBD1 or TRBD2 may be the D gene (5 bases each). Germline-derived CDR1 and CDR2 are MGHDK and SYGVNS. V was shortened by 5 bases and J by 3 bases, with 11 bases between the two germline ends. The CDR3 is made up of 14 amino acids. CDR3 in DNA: TGTGCCAGCAGTAAACGGGGCGACTACAATGAGCAGTTCTTC. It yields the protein CASSKRGDYNEQFF. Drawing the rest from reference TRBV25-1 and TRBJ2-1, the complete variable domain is EADIYQTPRYLVIGTGKKITLECSQTMGHDKMYWYQQDPGMELHLIHYSYGVNSTEKGDLSSESTVSRIRTEHFPLTLESARPSHTSQYLCASSKRGDYNEQFFGPGTRLTVL.

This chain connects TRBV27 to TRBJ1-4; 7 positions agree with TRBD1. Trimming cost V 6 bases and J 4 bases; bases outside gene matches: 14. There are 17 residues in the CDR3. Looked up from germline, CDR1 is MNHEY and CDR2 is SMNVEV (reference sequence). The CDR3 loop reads CASSPQHPGQLNEKLFF. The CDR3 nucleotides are TGTGCCAGCAGCCCCCAACACCCGGGACAGCTTAATGAAAAACTGTTTTTT. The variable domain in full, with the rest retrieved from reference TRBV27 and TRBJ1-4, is EAQVTQNPRYLITVTGKKLTVTCSQNMNHEYMSWYRQDPGLGLRQIYYSMNVEVTDKGDVPEGYKVSRKEKRNFPLILESPSPNQTSLYFCASSPQHPGQLNEKLFFGSGTQLSVL.

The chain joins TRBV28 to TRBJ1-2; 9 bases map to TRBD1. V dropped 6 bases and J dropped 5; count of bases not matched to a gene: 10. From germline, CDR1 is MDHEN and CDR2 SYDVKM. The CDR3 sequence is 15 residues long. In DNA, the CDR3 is TGTGCCAGCAGAGACACAGGGGGCCTCTGGTATGGCTACACCTTC. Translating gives CASRDTGGLWYGYTF.

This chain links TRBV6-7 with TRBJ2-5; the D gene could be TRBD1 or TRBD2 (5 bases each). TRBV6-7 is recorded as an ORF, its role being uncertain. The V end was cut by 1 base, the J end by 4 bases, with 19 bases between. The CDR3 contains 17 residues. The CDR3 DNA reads TGTGCCAGCAGTTACTTCCTCCTCAGGGACGCAGGAGAGACCCAGTACTTC. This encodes CASSYFLLRDAGETQYF.

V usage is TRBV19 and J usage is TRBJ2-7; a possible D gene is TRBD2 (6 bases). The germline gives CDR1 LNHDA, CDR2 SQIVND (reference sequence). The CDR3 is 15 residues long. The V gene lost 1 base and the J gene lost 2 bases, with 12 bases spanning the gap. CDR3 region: CASSIGGDPTYEQYF. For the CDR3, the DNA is TGTGCCAGTAGTATAGGGGGGGACCCCACCTACGAGCAGTACTTC. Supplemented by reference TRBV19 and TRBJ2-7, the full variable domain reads DGGITQSPKYLFRKEGQNVTLSCEQNLNHDAMYWYRQDPGQGLRLIYYSQIVNDFQKGDIAEGYSVSREKKESFPLTVTSAQKNPTAFYLCASSIGGDPTYEQYFGPGTRLTVT.

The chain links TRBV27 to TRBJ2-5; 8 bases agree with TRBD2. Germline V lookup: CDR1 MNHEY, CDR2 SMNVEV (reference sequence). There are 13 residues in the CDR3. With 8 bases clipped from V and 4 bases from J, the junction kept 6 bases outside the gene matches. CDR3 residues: CASSRAGAETQYF. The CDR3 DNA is TGTGCCAGCTCCCGAGCGGGAGCAGAGACCCAGTACTTC.

The CDR3 sequence: CASSSPGLSANVLTF. Written as DNA, the CDR3 is TGTGCCAGCAGCTCTCCAGGGCTCTCGGCCAACGTCCTGACTTTC. The V call is TRBV7-6, the J call TRBJ2-6; possibly TRBD1 for D (5 bases). The CDR3 length is 15 residues. Trimming took off 4 bases at V and 6 bases at J, with 13 bases between the two ends. The germline CDR1 and CDR2 sequences are SGHVS and FNYEAQ.

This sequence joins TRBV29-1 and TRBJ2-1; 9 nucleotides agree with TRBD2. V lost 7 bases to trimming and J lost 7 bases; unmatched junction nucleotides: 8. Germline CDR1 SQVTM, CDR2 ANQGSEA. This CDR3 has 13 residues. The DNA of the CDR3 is TGCAGCGGCGCGGGAGGGCCTTGGAATGAGCAGTTCTTC. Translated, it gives CSGAGGPWNEQFF.

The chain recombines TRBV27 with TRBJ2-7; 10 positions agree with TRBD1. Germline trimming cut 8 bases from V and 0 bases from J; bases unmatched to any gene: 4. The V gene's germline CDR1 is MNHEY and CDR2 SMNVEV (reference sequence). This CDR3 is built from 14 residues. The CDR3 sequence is CASGDRGHSYEQYF. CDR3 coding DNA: TGTGCCAGCGGCGACAGGGGGCACTCCTACGAGCAGTACTTC.

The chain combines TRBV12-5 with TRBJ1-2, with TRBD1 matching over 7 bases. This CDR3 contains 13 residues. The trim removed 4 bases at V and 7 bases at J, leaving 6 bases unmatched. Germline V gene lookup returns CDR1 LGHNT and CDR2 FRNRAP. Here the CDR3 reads CASGSTGFSGYTF. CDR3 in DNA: TGTGCTAGTGGTTCGACAGGGTTTAGTGGCTACACCTTC.

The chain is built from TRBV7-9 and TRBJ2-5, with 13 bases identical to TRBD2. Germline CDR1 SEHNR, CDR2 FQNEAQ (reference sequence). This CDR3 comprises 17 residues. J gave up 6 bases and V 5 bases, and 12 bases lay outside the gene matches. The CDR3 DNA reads TGTGCCAGCAGCGACCCGACTAGCGGGGGGCCTCGGAAGACCCAGTACTTC. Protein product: CASSDPTSGGPRKTQYF.

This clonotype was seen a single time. This CDR3 is CSVDPRGGGKNEQFF. Written as DNA, the CDR3 is TGCAGCGTTGATCCGCGAGGGGGGGGGAAGAATGAGCAGTTCTTC. The genes are TRBV29-1 and TRBJ2-1; D might be TRBD2 (7 bases). With 3 bases removed from V and 7 bases from J, the gap between germline ends came to 19 bases. Germline CDR1 SQVTM, CDR2 ANQGSEA. The CDR3 contains 15 residues.

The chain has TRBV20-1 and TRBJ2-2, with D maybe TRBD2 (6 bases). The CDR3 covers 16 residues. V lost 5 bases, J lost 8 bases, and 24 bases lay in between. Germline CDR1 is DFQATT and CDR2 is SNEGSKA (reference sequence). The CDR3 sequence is CSAEPLGGTAPGELFF. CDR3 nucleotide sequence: TGCAGTGCTGAGCCCCTTGGGGGGACCGCCCCGGGGGAGCTGTTTTTT.

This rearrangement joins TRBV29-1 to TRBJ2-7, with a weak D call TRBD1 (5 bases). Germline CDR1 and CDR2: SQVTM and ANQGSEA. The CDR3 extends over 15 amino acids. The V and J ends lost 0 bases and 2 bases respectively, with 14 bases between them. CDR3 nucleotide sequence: TGCAGCGTTGAAGACCCCGACAGCCCAACCTACGAGCAGTACTTC. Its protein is CSVEDPDSPTYEQYF.

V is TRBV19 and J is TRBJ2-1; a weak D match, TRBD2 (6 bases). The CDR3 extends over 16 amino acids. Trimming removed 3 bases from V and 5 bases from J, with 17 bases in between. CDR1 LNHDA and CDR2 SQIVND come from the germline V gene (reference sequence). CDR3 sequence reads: CASSIEEGPNDNEQFF. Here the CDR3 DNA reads TGTGCCAGTAGTATCGAGGAGGGTCCCAACGACAATGAGCAGTTCTTC.

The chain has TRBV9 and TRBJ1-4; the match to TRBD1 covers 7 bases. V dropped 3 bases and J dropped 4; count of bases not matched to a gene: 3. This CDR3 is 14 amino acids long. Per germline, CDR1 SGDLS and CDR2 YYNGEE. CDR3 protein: CASSETGNNEKLFF. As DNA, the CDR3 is TGTGCCAGCAGCGAGACAGGGAATAATGAAAAACTGTTTTTT. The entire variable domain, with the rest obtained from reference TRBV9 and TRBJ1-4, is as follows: DSGVTQTPKHLITATGQRVTLRCSPRSGDLSVYWYQQSLDQGLQFLIQYYNGEERAKGNILERFSAQQFPDLHSELNLSSLELGDSALYFCASSETGNNEKLFFGSGTQLSVL.

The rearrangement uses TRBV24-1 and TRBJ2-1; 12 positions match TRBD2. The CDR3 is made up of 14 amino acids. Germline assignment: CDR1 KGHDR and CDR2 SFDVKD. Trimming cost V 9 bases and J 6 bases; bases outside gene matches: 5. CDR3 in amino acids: CATETSGSGNEQFF. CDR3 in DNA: TGTGCCACCGAGACTAGCGGGAGCGGCAATGAGCAGTTCTTC.

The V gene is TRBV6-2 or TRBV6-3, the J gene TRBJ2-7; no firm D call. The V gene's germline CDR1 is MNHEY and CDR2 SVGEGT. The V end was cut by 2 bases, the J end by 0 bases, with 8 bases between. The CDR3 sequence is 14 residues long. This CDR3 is CASSYGVSSYEQYF. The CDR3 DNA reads TGTGCCAGCAGTTACGGTGTGAGCTCCTACGAGCAGTACTTC.

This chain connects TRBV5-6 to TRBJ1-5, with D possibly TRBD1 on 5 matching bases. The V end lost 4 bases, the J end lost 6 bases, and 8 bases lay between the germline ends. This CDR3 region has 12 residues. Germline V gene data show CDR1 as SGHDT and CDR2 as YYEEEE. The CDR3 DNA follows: TGTGCCAGCAGCAGTGGGGGTCAGCCCCAGCATTTT. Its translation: CASSSGGQPQHF.